The rows below give T cell receptor beta chains drawn from one sample of a study of T-cell reconstitution after alpha-beta-depleted transplantation in children. One entry per CDR3 protein, called by TCRdb with MiXCR from the PCR reads. In the table there are about 610,000 distinct CDR3 sequences, about 10% of which are singletons. The sequencing used PBMCs from the stem cell graft donor, collected from the stem cell graft. The receptors come from a human donor who donated a stem cell graft to a child with acute myeloid leukemia. The CDR3 runs from the conserved cysteine through the conserved F or W. Expanded clones get a size class; other rows say once, few or many, or leave the size out.

V	length	size	J	CDR3
TRBV28	13	NA	TRBJ2-3	CASSLIGPHTQYF
TRBV7-8	14	NA	TRBJ1-1	CASSAWVENTEAFF
TRBV21-1	16	few	TRBJ2-7	CASSKAVSGDWNEQYF
TRBV20-1	16	few	TRBJ1-5	CSARAATNRGNQPQHF
TRBV27	17	few	TRBJ2-2	CASSFSRTSTPPGELFF
TRBV7-9	14	many	TRBJ1-1	CASSVQAGYGEAFF
TRBV12-3/TRBV12-4	16	NA	TRBJ2-1	CASSQFRDRSYNEQFF
TRBV3-1	14	few	TRBJ1-2	CASRSTGTKYGYTF
TRBV14	15	many	TRBJ2-1	CASSASGRKHNEQFF
TRBV6-1	17	NA	TRBJ2-5	CASSLGLAGGPGETQYF
TRBV29-1	13	NA	TRBJ1-2	CSVEKGINYGYTF
TRBV7-2	13	NA	TRBJ2-7	CASSFGGGSGLNF
TRBV2	15	NA	TRBJ2-2	CASSENSPDTGELFF
TRBV5-1	15	few	TRBJ2-1	CASSLGGAQHNEQFF
TRBV6-4	18	once	TRBJ2-1	CASCLRTSGRATYNEQFF
TRBV7-2	14	few	TRBJ2-7	CASALPGTAYEQYF